The 5 T cell receptor beta chains below all came from one sample that was sequenced in a study of blood T cells in healthy people across ages. Primed by a sample-barcoded 5' primer and a J-beta primer mix, a second PCR proceeded for about 6 to 12 cycles. In TCRdb, the 5' RACE reads were re-called with MiXCR into one record per CDR3 protein. The sample carries roughly 1 million distinct CDR3 sequences, under 30% recorded once. The sample was also linked to a second study, of T cells of mothers and their children.

The specimen was blood. These receptors were obtained from a girl aged 2-10 years in good health.

In regard to this clonotype: At one of its ends the junction is not consistent with the germline gene, which may arise from a read error. V usage is TRBV6-1 and J usage is TRBJ2-5; no reliable D call. The CDR3 contains 15 residues. CDR1 is MNHNS, CDR2 SASEGT, per germline. In DNA, the CDR3 is TGTGCCTGCAGTTTTGACTTACCTGGGGTGGAGACCCAGTACTTC. Its translation: CACSFDLPGVETQYF.

The gene calls are TRBV20-1 and TRBJ2-5; maybe TRBD2 (5 bases). The CDR3 is 13 amino acids. Trimming cost V 5 bases and J 4 bases, with 14 bases left between them. CDR1 DFQATT and CDR2 SNEGSKA come from the germline V gene (reference sequence). CDR3: CSAPEGGLETQYF. The CDR3 DNA sequence: TGCAGTGCTCCAGAGGGCGGACTAGAGACCCAGTACTTC.

This clonotype was recorded a few times. The chain recombines TRBV15 with TRBJ2-5, with TRBD2 identical over 7 bases. The J call may be wrong; the DNA end is better matched by TRBJ2-1. This CDR3 has 16 residues. Looked up from germline, CDR1 is LNHNV and CDR2 is YYDKDF (reference sequence). The CDR3 spells CATSSFWAGAYNEQFF. The CDR3 DNA is TGTGCCACCAGCAGTTTTTGGGCGGGAGCCTACAATGAGCAGTTCTTC.

This clonotype showed up just a few times. The gene calls are TRBV6-5 and TRBJ1-2; the D gene is possibly TRBD1 (5 bases). The CDR3 sequence is 12 residues long. V was trimmed by 7 bases and J by 8 bases, leaving 14 bases between them. CDR1 is MNHEY and CDR2 is SVGAGI in the germline V gene. CDR3 bases: TGTGCCAGCACCCGTGGGACCCGAGGCTACACCTTC. It is translated as CASTRGTRGYTF.

This clonotype was picked up a small number of times. The V call is TRBV10-3, the J call TRBJ2-1, with D tentatively TRBD2 (6 bases). Trimming removed 6 bases at V and 0 bases at J, with 12 bases between. From germline, CDR1 is ENHRY and CDR2 SYGVKD. The CDR3 runs to 15 residues. The CDR3 DNA sequence: TGTGCCATCAGAGAAGCGGGTCTCTCCTACAATGAGCAGTTCTTC. Its protein is CAIREAGLSYNEQFF.